These T cell receptor beta chains were read from a single sample in a study of cytomegalovirus exposure and HLA in healthy donors. TCRdb's table, derived via immunoSEQ multiplex PCR, lists solely in-frame clones and lacks some. The sample includes 150,000 or so clones, 80% of them seen just once. The sample consisted of PBMCs. The receptors were gathered from a woman aged 50 to 60 in good health and CMV-seropositive. Each CDR3 is given with its conserved first and last residue. D genes are given only for firm matches. Clone sizes are given selectively: once, few, many, or a class where the clone is expanded.

TRBD1 | NA | TRBJ1-1 | 17 | TRBV5-4 | TGTGCCAGCAGCTTGGGAGACAGGGGGCTACTGAACACTGAAGCTTTCTTT | CASSLGDRGLLNTEAFF
NA | NA | TRBJ1-4 | 15 | TRBV18 | TGTGCCAGCTCACCAATACGGACAGATAATGAAAAACTGTTTTTT | CASSPIRTDNEKLFF
TRBD1 | NA | TRBJ2-2 | 17 | TRBV27 | TGTGCCAGCAGTTGGACAAACAGGGGGTTTAACACCGGGGAGCTGTTTTTT | CASSWTNRGFNTGELFF
TRBD2 | NA | TRBJ2-1 | 14 | TRBV27 | TGTGCCAGCAGCGGGACTAGCGGATACAATGAGCAGTTCTTC | CASSGTSGYNEQFF
NA | NA | TRBJ1-1 | 14 | TRBV28 | TGTGCCAGCAGATACTTACTCATGAACACTGAAGCTTTCTTT | CASRYLLMNTEAFF
TRBD1 | NA | TRBJ2-1 | 14 | TRBV10-3 | TGTGCCACATGGACAGGGAGCTCCTACAATGAGCAGTTCTTC | CATWTGSSYNEQFF
TRBD1 | NA | TRBJ1-1 | 14 | TRBV7-3 | TGTGCCAGCAGCTTACTACAGGGGGGTCCTGAAGCTTTCTTT | CASSLLQGGPEAFF
NA | once | TRBJ2-5 | 15 | TRBV7-8 | TGTGCCAGCAGCTTAAGGGGGAGGGCGGGGGAGACCCAGTACTTC | CASSLRGRAGETQYF
NA | NA | TRBJ2-7 | 15 | TRBV5-5 | TGTGCCAGCAGCTTGGCAGGGGTCAGCTCCTACGAGCAGTACTTC | CASSLAGVSSYEQYF
TRBD1 | NA | TRBJ2-7 | 14 | TRBV6-5 | TGTGCCAGCAGTTCCGGGACAGGGCCCTACGAGCAGTACTTC | CASSSGTGPYEQYF
TRBD1 | NA | TRBJ1-1 | 16 | TRBV25-1 | TGTGCCAGCGAGCAAGGCATCGGGACAGGGGTTCGGGTAGCAGTCTTT | CASEQGIGTGVRVAVF
TRBD2 | once | TRBJ2-7 | 15 | TRBV9 | TGTGCCAGCAGCCCTCCGAGGGGAGGGCCGTGGGAGCAGTACTTC | CASSPPRGGPWEQYF
NA | NA | TRBJ2-1 | 13 | TRBV6-5 | TGTGCCAGCGGCCGGGGACTCGACAATGAGCAGTTCTTC | CASGRGLDNEQFF
TRBD2 | once | TRBJ2-7 | 17 | TRBV28 | TGTGCCAGCAGTTTAAGAGGGACTAGCGGGAGTTTGTACGAGCAGTACTTC | CASSLRGTSGSLYEQYF
TRBD1 | NA | TRBJ1-2 | 17 | TRBV19 | TGTGCCAGTAGTGTCGGGACAGGGCGGGAATCTAACTATGGCTACACCTTC | CASSVGTGRESNYGYTF
TRBD2 | once | TRBJ2-7 | 14 | TRBV19 | TGTGCCAGTAGTTTCGGGACTAGCGGGTACGAGCAGTACTTC | CASSFGTSGYEQYF
TRBD1 | NA | TRBJ1-4 | 11 | TRBV29-1 | TGCAGCGTTGTTGACAGGGTGGGACTGTTTTTT | CSVVDRVGLFF
TRBD1 | NA | TRBJ2-1 | 12 | TRBV2 | TGTGCCAGTGACAGGGGCCGGAATGAGCAGTTCTTC | CASDRGRNEQFF
TRBD2 | NA | TRBJ2-2 | 15 | TRBV7-6 | TGTGCCAGCAGCGTGGTAGCGGGCAACACCGGGGAGCTGTTTTTT | CASSVVAGNTGELFF
NA | NA | TRBJ2-3 | 13 | TRBV7-8 | TGTGCCAGCAGCTTTTACCGGACAGATACGCAGTATTTT | CASSFYRTDTQYF
NA | NA | TRBJ1-1 | 15 | TRBV4-1 | TGCGCCAGCAGCCGCGGTAATGGGGCCGACACTGAAGCTTTCTTT | CASSRGNGADTEAFF
TRBD1 | NA | TRBJ1-2 | 19 | TRBV9 | TGTGCCAGCAGCTCGAGTCCCGGGACAGGGGGCGCTTCAAACTATGGCTACACCTTC | CASSSSPGTGGASNYGYTF
NA | NA | TRBJ2-1 | 13 | TRBV9 | TGTGCCAGCGGGACTGGAGCCAACAATGAGCAGTTCTTC | CASGTGANNEQFF
TRBD1 | NA | TRBJ1-5 | 16 | TRBV7-7 | TGTGCTAGCAGCTTAGCGACAGGGGTAATTGGTCAGCCCCAGCATTTT | CASSLATGVIGQPQHF
TRBD2 | NA | TRBJ2-3 | 15 | TRBV6-1 | TGTGCCAGCAGTGTGACTAGCGGGGGCTCCGATACGCAGTATTTT | CASSVTSGGSDTQYF
TRBD1 | NA | TRBJ2-7 | 13 | TRBV27 | TGTGCCAGCAGTCCGGACAGGGGTTACGAGCAGTACTTC | CASSPDRGYEQYF
TRBD1 | once | TRBJ2-5 | 15 | TRBV7-2 | TGTGCCAGCAGCTTGACAGGGATAAGCAGGGAGACCCAGTACTTC | CASSLTGISRETQYF
NA | NA | TRBJ2-1 | 16 | TRBV28 | TGTGCCAGCAGTTTTACCCGGTACGGGAGTTACAATGAGCAGTTCTTC | CASSFTRYGSYNEQFF
TRBD1 | once | TRBJ2-7 | 14 | TRBV6-6 | TGTGCCAGCAGGCCTGGACAGGGGATAGGCGAGCAGTACTTC | CASRPGQGIGEQYF
NA | NA | TRBJ1-2 | 14 | TRBV27 | TGTGCCAGCAGTTCCAGACAGGCACCCTATGGCTACACCTTC | CASSSRQAPYGYTF
TRBD1 | once | TRBJ2-1 | 15 | TRBV7-9 | TGTGCCAGCTTGGCAGAGGGGACAGCCCACAATGAGCAGTTCTTC | CASLAEGTAHNEQFF
TRBD2 | NA | TRBJ2-1 | 15 | TRBV6-1 | TGTGCCAGCAGTGTGGTTTCGGGAGGGCCTAGTGAGCAGTTCTTC | CASSVVSGGPSEQFF
TRBD1 | once | TRBJ1-1 | 13 | TRBV7-9 | TGTGCCAGCAGCCCAAACAGGGGAACTGAAGCTTTCTTT | CASSPNRGTEAFF
NA | few | TRBJ1-1 | 13 | TRBV29-1 | TGCAGCGTCAACGCGAATATGAACACTGAAGCTTTCTTT | CSVNANMNTEAFF
TRBD1 | few | TRBJ2-1 | 15 | TRBV28 | TGTGCCAGCAGTCGCGGGACAGGGGGCTACAATGAGCAGTTCTTC | CASSRGTGGYNEQFF
TRBD2 | NA | TRBJ2-1 | 17 | TRBV5-1 | TGCGCCAGCAGCTTGTTACGCTCTGCGGGAGGGGACAATGAGCAGTTCTTC | CASSLLRSAGGDNEQFF
NA | NA | TRBJ2-5 | 14 | TRBV4-3 | TGCGCCAGCAGCCAAGATCATTACCAAGAGACCCAGTACTTC | CASSQDHYQETQYF
TRBD2 | NA | TRBJ2-1 | 15 | TRBV7-7 | TGTGCTAGCAGCTTAGTGGGGGGGAGCTACAATGAGCAGTTCTTC | CASSLVGGSYNEQFF
NA | once | TRBJ1-3 | 15 | TRBV7-9 | TGTGCCAGCAGCTTAAATTCGGTCTCTGGAAACACCATATATTTT | CASSLNSVSGNTIYF
TRBD2 | NA | TRBJ2-1 | 13 | TRBV19 | TGTGCCAGTAGTACCGGGACTAGCGGGAAGCAGTTCTTC | CASSTGTSGKQFF